This T cell receptor (beta chain) comes out of a study of shared clonotypes between healthy human individuals. Findings and caveats of the study: Clonotypes which were not shared had lower generation probabilities than clonotypes that all four donors shared.

Libraries were prepared by immunoSEQ multiplex PCR; TCRdb keeps only in-frame clonotypes and omits some of them. This table has more than 500,000 clones, about 96% appearing once. As for this clone: The antigen is unknown.

The CDR3 covers 16 residues. Sequencing was done on a sample of naive CD4+ T cells sorted from blood. Subset specified: CD45RA+ positively selected. The chain joins TRBV21-1 to TRBJ1-5; no check of the table's D call, TRBD1, against the DNA was made. TRBV21-1 is designated a pseudogene. This clonotype was obtained from a woman aged 25 to 45 in good health. The CDR3 bases are TGTGCCAGCAGCAAAACCAGGGCAGGGGCCAATCAGCCCCAGCATTTT. Residues: CASSKTRAGANQPQHF.